The T cell receptor (beta chain) described here comes from a study of blood T cell repertoires in COVID-19. For the study at large: From T cells, B-cell-depleted T cells, or PBMCs came the material, which was cDNA or gDNA.

Seattle enrolled patients during active infection and tracked them longitudinally. Original processing notes: Estimates of nucleated cell counts were drawn from the amplification of reference gene primers. Clones were sequenced by immunoSEQ multiplex PCR, and TCRdb holds only the in-frame ones, with some missing. The V and J calls and clone size are taken from that table; D and trimming were inferred from the DNA. The data contain a few hundred thousand clones, around 90% of them seen just once; the ten biggest clones take up about 2.1%. This CDR3 is 13 amino acids long. Germline V CDR1 and CDR2: SGHDN, FVKESK. The V and J ends lost 4 bases and 14 bases, in that order; junction bases with no gene match: 8.

The V and J genes are TRBV14 and TRBJ1-4, with TRBD1 identical over 9 bases. Material: peripheral blood. This TCR was recovered from a woman aged 55-70 years with COVID-19, enrolled during active disease. The CDR3 reads CASSLTGGAALFF. The CDR3 DNA follows: TGTGCCAGCAGCCTTACAGGGGGCGCCGCCCTGTTTTTT. The entire variable domain, with the rest obtained from reference TRBV14 and TRBJ1-4, is as follows: EAGVTQFPSHSVIEKGQTVTLRCDPISGHDNLYWYRRVMGKEIKFLLHFVKESKQDESGMPNNRFLAERTGGTYSTLKVQPAELEDSGVYFCASSLTGGAALFFGSGTQLSVL.